These 26 T cell receptor beta chains originate from one sample sequenced in a study of CD8+CD57+ T cells in acquired aplastic anemia. Selection for sequencing was limited to patients who had shown CD8+CD57+ cell expansion by flow cytometry. Profiles of TCR beta VDJ and CDR3 were generated from a genomic DNA template. TCRdb re-analysed the reads in MiXCR, keeping a single row per CDR3 protein. The data contain around 430,000 distinct CDR3 sequences, 25% to 40% of them seen just once; the ten biggest clones take up roughly 0.89%. The specimen was sorted CD4+, CD8+, or CD8+CD57+ T cells (not recorded which) from PBMCs. All receptors come from a human donor with aplastic anemia.

About this clonotype itself: This clone may be a read error of a much larger clone one base away. The gene calls are TRBV10-3 and TRBJ2-3, with TRBD1 matching 9 bases. Trimming at V came to 8 bases and at J to 7 bases, leaving 19 bases not matched to a gene. Germline loops: CDR1 ENHRY, CDR2 SYGVKD. The CDR3 runs 17 residues. In DNA, the CDR3 is TGTGCCATCGGCAAAAAGTCCCGGGACAGGGTCACGAATACGCAGTATTTT. It is translated as CAIGKKSRDRVTNTQYF.

A remark on this clonotype: A junction end diverges from the germline sequence, so it may reflect a read error. The rearrangement joins TRBV11-3 to TRBJ2-3; 8 bases match TRBD1. The CDR3 loop spans 14 amino acids. Germline values: CDR1 SGHNT, CDR2 YENEEA. Here the CDR3 reads CASSLRTGTDTRYF. Written as DNA, the CDR3 is TGTGCCAGCAGCCTAAGGACAGGGACAGATACGCGGTATTTT.

CDR3 sequence: CSARDGRRAAYNEQFF. The CDR3 region has the DNA TGCAGTGCTAGAGATGGGAGGAGGGCCGCCTACAATGAGCAGTTCTTC. This rearrangement joins TRBV20-1 to TRBJ2-1, with D possibly matching TRBD2 (6 bases). The V end was cut by 0 bases, the J end by 2 bases, with 14 bases between. CDR3 size: 16 residues. Germline CDR1 reads DFQATT; CDR2 reads SNEGSKA (reference sequence).

This clonotype was seen ten or more times. V usage is TRBV7-8 and J usage is TRBJ2-7; D assignment may be TRBD1 or TRBD2 (5 bases each). Deletions cut 2 bases from V and 0 bases from J, with 20 bases between. CDR1 SGHVS and CDR2 FQNEAQ come from the germline V gene. This CDR3 region has 18 residues. Here the CDR3 reads CASSLPLRGGRSSYEQYF. The CDR3 nucleotides are TGTGCCAGCAGCTTACCCCTGAGGGGCGGCAGAAGCTCCTACGAGCAGTACTTC.

This clonotype appeared a few times. This chain uses TRBV4-2 with TRBJ2-3; D is uncertain. Trimming stripped 8 bases from V and 0 bases from J, with 15 bases between. The germline CDR1 and CDR2 sequences are LGHNA and YNFKEQ. The CDR3 totals 15 residues. CDR3 amino acids: CASQTSITSTDTQYF. CDR3 bases: TGTGCCAGCCAAACTTCCATCACTAGCACAGATACGCAGTATTTT.

This clonotype came up many times. The V and J genes are TRBV20-1 and TRBJ2-5; 9 bases line up with TRBD2. Per the germline V gene, CDR1 is DFQATT and CDR2 is SNEGSKA (reference sequence). There are 15 residues in the CDR3. Trimming cost V 1 base and J 0 bases; bases outside gene matches: 3. The CDR3, as DNA: TGCAGTGCTAGAGGACTAGCGGTCCACCAAGAGACCCAGTACTTC. Its translation is CSARGLAVHQETQYF.

The sample holds many counts of this clonotype. The junction does not match germline at one end; this may be a read error. The V gene is TRBV7-7, the J gene TRBJ2-1; D is uncertain. The CDR3 spans 14 residues. The germline V gene has CDR1 SSHAT and CDR2 FNYEAQ (reference sequence). The CDR3 reads CASSLFGGKDEQFF. The CDR3 DNA reads TGTGCTAGCAGCCTCTTCGGCGGTAAGGATGAGCAGTTCTTC.

In its sample, this clonotype was seen many times. This chain connects TRBV6-1 to TRBJ1-2, with 8 bases lining up with TRBD1. The CDR3 is made up of 13 amino acids. Losses at the gene ends were 6 bases for V and 4 bases for J; bases not matched to a gene: 4. Germline V lookup: CDR1 MNHNS, CDR2 SASEGT. In nucleotides, the CDR3 is TGTGCCAGCAGCCCGACAGGGGCCTATGGCTACACCTTC. Its translation: CASSPTGAYGYTF.

Details on this clonotype: Possible read error: a much larger clone is one base away. The V call is TRBV2, the J call TRBJ2-5; the D is unclear. Trimming stripped 8 bases from V and 0 bases from J, with 4 bases between. The V gene's germline CDR1 is SNHLY and CDR2 FYNNEI. CDR3 length: 11 amino acids. CDR3 sequence reads: CASGNQETQYF. The CDR3 coding sequence is TGTGCCAGCGGCAACCAAGAGACCCAGTACTTC.

This sequence joins TRBV10-3 and TRBJ2-3, with D possibly matching TRBD1 (5 bases). The germline V gene has CDR1 ENHRY and CDR2 SYGVKD. Trimming shortened V by 3 bases and J by 1 base, and 5 bases separated the two germline ends. This CDR3 has 13 amino acids. CDR3: CAISEGGTDTQYF. The CDR3 bases are TGTGCCATCAGTGAAGGGGGCACAGATACGCAGTATTTT.

The rearrangement uses TRBV5-6 and TRBJ2-7; TRBD1 matches at 8 bases. Germline assignment: CDR1 SGHDT and CDR2 YYEEEE. Germline trimming cut 4 bases from V and 7 bases from J; bases unmatched to any gene: 16. This CDR3 region has 16 residues. The CDR3 DNA reads TGTGCCAGCAGCCCGTTAGGGACAGGAGGGACGGGGGAGCAGTACTTC. This sequence encodes CASSPLGTGGTGEQYF.

In this sample, this clonotype turned up a few times. V gene TRBV7-2 combines with J gene TRBJ1-1; TRBD1 matches 7 bases. The CDR3 has 17 residues. The germline V gene has CDR1 SGHTA and CDR2 FQGNSA. With V trimmed by 6 bases and J by 0 bases, 13 bases remained unmatched. In nucleotides, the CDR3 is TGTGCCAGCAGTCATTTAGGGACAGCCAACATGAACACTGAAGCTTTCTTT. Its protein is CASSHLGTANMNTEAFF.

This clonotype occurred a few times. The CDR3 spells CASSPLGSSNSPLHF. The CDR3 nucleotides read TGTGCCAGCTCACCCCTCGGGAGCTCTAATTCACCCCTCCACTTT. The chain employs TRBV18 and TRBJ1-6; D is undetermined. This CDR3 contains 15 residues. Germline values: CDR1 KGHSH, CDR2 LQKENI. With 3 bases removed from V and 6 bases from J, the gap between germline ends came to 12 bases.

This clonotype was recorded at least ten times. This chain uses TRBV15 with TRBJ1-5; tentatively, D is TRBD1 (6 bases). CDR1 LNHNV and CDR2 YYDKDF come from the germline V gene (reference sequence). CDR3 length: 12 amino acids. V was clipped by 3 bases and J by 11 bases, with 11 bases between them. CDR3 sequence reads: CATSREQGAQHF. In DNA form, the CDR3 reads TGTGCCACCAGCAGGGAACAGGGCGCCCAGCATTTT.

This clonotype was seen ten or more times. V gene TRBV19 combines with J gene TRBJ1-1; D not certain. Germline V lookup: CDR1 LNHDA, CDR2 SQIVND (reference sequence). V was cut by 3 bases and J by 1 base, with 9 bases left in between. CDR3 length: 14 amino acids. CDR3 region: CASSIGPSNTEAFF. The CDR3 DNA follows: TGTGCCAGTAGTATTGGACCGTCGAACACTGAAGCTTTCTTT. Together with reference TRBV19 and TRBJ1-1, the CDR3 gives the full variable domain: DGGITQSPKYLFRKEGQNVTLSCEQNLNHDAMYWYRQDPGQGLRLIYYSQIVNDFQKGDIAEGYSVSREKKESFPLTVTSAQKNPTAFYLCASSIGPSNTEAFFGQGTRLTVV.

This clonotype was observed many times. The CDR3 DNA is TGCAGTGCTAGAGGGCAGGGTGAATATGGCTACACCTTC. This sequence encodes CSARGQGEYGYTF. The chain is built from TRBV20-1 and TRBJ1-2, with TRBD1 as a possible D gene (5 bases). The CDR3 has 13 residues. The V gene's germline CDR1 is DFQATT and CDR2 SNEGSKA (reference sequence). V lost 1 base and J 5 bases, leaving 11 bases between the germline ends.

With regard to this clonotype: One base away lies a much larger clone, so this may be a sequencing read error. The V and J genes are TRBV12-3 or TRBV12-4 and TRBJ1-6, with TRBD1 as a possible D gene (5 bases). V lost 6 bases and J 12 bases, leaving 12 bases between the germline ends. CDR3 length: 12 amino acids. The CDR3 coding sequence is TGTGCCAGCAGCCTGAGGGGTTTACCCCTCCACTTT. Translated: CASSLRGLPLHF.

The V and J genes are TRBV19 and TRBJ1-6; no definite D call. From germline, CDR1 is LNHDA and CDR2 SQIVND (reference sequence). This CDR3 region has 17 residues. The V end lost 5 bases, the J end lost 6 bases, and 20 bases lay between the germline ends. DNA of the CDR3: TGTGCCAGTAGTCCGACACATAGACACGGCCCTAATTCACCCCTCCACTTT. Translating it yields CASSPTHRHGPNSPLHF.

The chain employs TRBV30 and TRBJ2-7, with 9 bases aligning to TRBD1. J gave up 6 bases and V 8 bases, and 11 bases lay outside the gene matches. Germline V gene sequence: CDR1 GTSNPN, CDR2 SVGIG (reference sequence). CDR3 length: 13 amino acids. CDR3 amino acids: CAGSRDRVFEQYF. CDR3 sequence (DNA): TGTGCCGGGTCGCGGGACAGGGTTTTCGAGCAGTACTTC.

This clonotype has just one count. The germline gene is not matched at one end of the junction; a read error may be the cause. The rearrangement links TRBV28 to TRBJ2-7, with 10 bases matching TRBD1. Germline V gene data show CDR1 as MDHEN and CDR2 as SYDVKM. The CDR3 contains 14 residues. The CDR3 region has the DNA TGTGCCAGCAGTGAGGGACAGGGGTCCTACGAGCAGCACTTC. Encoded protein: CASSEGQGSYEQHF.

This clonotype was found a few times. Just one base apart from a much larger clone, this may be a read error. The rearrangement links TRBV20-1 to TRBJ1-6; D unresolved. The V gene's germline CDR1 is DFQATT and CDR2 SNEGSKA (reference sequence). This CDR3 is 13 amino acids long. Trimming pared 1 base from V and 14 bases from J, leaving 15 bases between. The CDR3 region is CSARAEPAVTLHF. CDR3 DNA: TGCAGTGCTAGAGCCGAACCGGCTGTTACCCTCCACTTT.

In this sample, this clonotype turned up many times. The V call is TRBV14, the J call TRBJ2-7, with D unclear. CDR3 length equals 11 residues. Trimming took 6 bases from V and 3 from J, leaving 6 bases between them. Germline V CDR1 and CDR2: SGHDN, FVKESK. This CDR3 reads CASSWGYEQYF. DNA of the CDR3: TGTGCCAGCAGTTGGGGCTACGAGCAGTACTTC.

This chain joins TRBV6-5 and TRBJ2-2; possibly TRBD1 for D (6 bases). V lost 0 bases to trimming and J lost 1 base, with 6 bases between them. Germline V gene sequence: CDR1 MNHEY, CDR2 SVGAGI. The length of the CDR3 is 15 residues. This chain's CDR3 is CASSYSDRNTGELFF. The CDR3 DNA sequence: TGTGCCAGCAGTTACTCGGACAGGAACACCGGGGAGCTGTTTTTT.

The V and J genes are TRBV6-1 and TRBJ2-7; D call uncertain. The CDR3 spans 14 residues. V was shortened by 2 bases and J by 2 bases, with 10 bases between the two germline ends. Per the germline V gene, CDR1 is MNHNS and CDR2 is SASEGT. CDR3 region: CASSEFSSAYEQYF. As DNA, the CDR3 is TGTGCCAGCAGTGAATTTTCCTCGGCCTACGAGCAGTACTTC.

This clonotype was picked up a small number of times. This chain connects TRBV10-3 to TRBJ2-7; D remains unclear. The CDR3 loop spans 15 amino acids. Germline V CDR1 and CDR2: ENHRY, SYGVKD. The V and J ends lost 6 bases and 4 bases respectively, with 19 bases between them. The CDR3 sequence: CAISSAKLSGYEQYF. As DNA, the CDR3 is TGTGCCATCAGCTCCGCTAAGTTGAGTGGTTACGAGCAGTACTTC.

Comment on this clonotype: Sequence at one end of the junction differs from germline and may be a read error. The V gene is TRBV11-2, the J gene TRBJ2-7, with 10 bases that match TRBD2. The CDR3 is made up of 16 amino acids. CDR1 and CDR2 from the germline V gene are SGHAT and FQNNGV. CDR3 protein: CASSLVPSGGSDEQYF. DNA of the CDR3: TGTGCCAGCAGCTTAGTTCCTAGCGGGGGCTCCGACGAGCAGTACTTC.